This T cell receptor beta chain originates from a study of CD8+ T cells in alopecia areata. This CDR3 is 15 amino acids long. After removal of 1 base from V and 2 bases from J, the junction contained 4 bases not matched to a gene. CDR1 and CDR2 from the germline V gene are SGHVS and FNYEAQ. Treatment noted: oral pan-JAK inhibitor, 5-10 mg twice daily. Alopecia areata patients had lesional scalp punch biopsies and peripheral blood taken from them. Notes on the study in general: Scalp and blood retained many expanded lesional clones during tofacitinib. Sharing of TCR sequences between patients (possibly for HLA-related reasons) was less clear than in mice.

Reverse transcribed after extraction, RNA yielded cDNA as the sequencing template. Measured with immunoSEQ multiplex PCR; TCRdb has only the in-frame clones, and not every one. The table shows some 190,000 clones, with 60% to 70% occurring only once. As to this clone: Its antigen remains unknown.

This specimen was CD4+ T cells sorted from blood, taken at week 4, from a patient treated with tofacitinib. This clonotype was obtained from a human donor with alopecia areata. The gene calls are TRBV7-6 and TRBJ2-7; 8 bases match TRBD1. The CDR3 sequence is CASSLVQGATYEQYF. The CDR3 coding sequence is TGTGCCAGCAGCTTAGTTCAGGGGGCCACCTACGAGCAGTACTTC.